These 16 T cell receptor beta chains share one sample of origin, sequenced in a study of shared clonotypes between healthy human individuals. Naive CD8 populations comprised CD45RO-negative cells positively selected for CCR7, excluding terminally differentiated effector memory CD45RA+ cells. Using immunoSEQ multiplex PCR, the repertoire was profiled, and TCRdb retains in-frame clones only, with some absent. The repertoire holds some 2,000,000 clones, with about 95% as singletons. Sequenced sample: naive CD8+ T cells sorted from blood. These receptors all stem from a man aged 18-30 years in good health.

The V call is TRBV11-2, the J call TRBJ2-5, with TRBD2 as a possible D gene (5 bases). CDR3 length equals 16 residues. The germline V gene has CDR1 SGHAT and CDR2 FQNNGV. Trimming removed 4 bases at V and 2 bases at J, with 17 bases between. CDR3 sequence reads: CASSSPDRDFQETQYF. The CDR3 DNA is TGTGCCAGCAGCTCTCCGGACCGGGATTTTCAAGAGACCCAGTACTTC. Together with reference TRBV11-2 and TRBJ2-5, the CDR3 gives the full variable domain: EAGVAQSPRYKIIEKRQSVAFWCNPISGHATLYWYQQILGQGPKLLIQFQNNGVVDDSQLPKDRFSAERLKGVDSTLKIQPAKLEDSAVYLCASSSPDRDFQETQYFGPGTRLLVL.

The CDR3 protein is CASSESRWTDTQYF. CDR3 sequence (DNA): TGCGCCAGCAGTGAGTCCCGCTGGACAGATACGCAGTATTTT. The chain has TRBV10-1 and TRBJ2-3; D is undetermined. The CDR3 runs to 14 residues. Germline assignment: CDR1 WNHNN and CDR2 SYGVQD (reference sequence). The V gene lost 0 bases and the J gene lost 3 bases, with 7 bases spanning the gap.

The chain employs TRBV7-8 and TRBJ2-3; 8 bases map to TRBD2. CDR3 length: 20 amino acids. Germline trimming cut 1 base from V and 0 bases from J; bases unmatched to any gene: 15. Germline V gives CDR1 SGHVS, CDR2 FQNEAQ. CDR3 amino acids: CASSLERGSGVIASTDTQYF. The CDR3 bases are TGTGCCAGCAGCTTAGAACGGGGTAGCGGGGTCATTGCTAGCACAGATACGCAGTATTTT.

CDR3 nucleotide sequence: TGCGCCAGCAGCAAAGGAGCCACTGAAGCTTTCTTT. Protein product: CASSKGATEAFF. V gene TRBV4-1 combines with J gene TRBJ1-1; D is uncertain. The CDR3 covers 12 residues. The V end was cut by 5 bases, the J end by 4 bases, with 8 bases between. The germline V gene encodes CDR1 MGHRA and CDR2 YSYEKL.

This chain uses TRBV7-9 with TRBJ2-2, with D possibly matching TRBD1 (5 bases). V lost 1 base to trimming and J lost 6 bases, with 18 bases between them. Germline V gene lookup returns CDR1 SEHNR and CDR2 FQNEAQ (reference sequence). This CDR3 contains 17 residues. CDR3 sequence reads: CASSLEEGVINSGELFF. CDR3 coding DNA: TGTGCCAGCAGCTTAGAGGAAGGGGTGATCAACTCCGGGGAGCTGTTTTTT.

This clone has a handful of counts. The V gene is TRBV5-1, the J gene TRBJ1-6; tentatively, D is TRBD1 (5 bases). CDR3 length: 15 amino acids. V lost 0 bases, J lost 7 bases, and 11 bases lay in between. From germline, CDR1 is SGHRS and CDR2 YFSETQ. CDR3 DNA: TGCGCCAGCAGCTTGGCGGGGGAAACGAATTCACCCCTCCACTTT. Encoded protein: CASSLAGETNSPLHF.

The J gene is TRBJ2-3, the V gene TRBV10-2; D possibly corresponds to TRBD2 (7 bases). V was trimmed by 2 bases and J by 1 base, leaving 13 bases between them. Germline-derived CDR1 and CDR2 are WSHSY and SAAADI. The CDR3 is made up of 16 amino acids. The CDR3 DNA follows: TGCGCCAGCAGTGAGAGGGGGGGGCTTCGCACAGATACGCAGTATTTT. Its translation: CASSERGGLRTDTQYF.

To note about this clone: At one of its ends the junction is not consistent with the germline gene, which may arise from a read error. The chain combines TRBV7-7 with TRBJ2-1; 7 nucleotides agree with TRBD2. The germline V gene has CDR1 SSHAT and CDR2 FNYEAQ (reference sequence). The CDR3 sequence is 16 residues long. The CDR3: CASSLNAWEGIHEQFF. CDR3 in DNA: TGTGCTAGCAGCTTAAACGCTTGGGAGGGCATCCATGAGCAGTTCTTC.

A remark on this clone: A junction boundary mismatches the germline segment, possibly from a read error. The chain uses TRBV11-2 and TRBJ2-7; 7 bases match TRBD1. The CDR3 sequence is 15 residues long. CDR1 SGHAT and CDR2 FQNNGV come from the germline V gene. CDR3 nucleotides: TGTGCCAGCAGTTTAGGACAGGATGACTACTACGAGCAGTACTTC. Protein product: CASSLGQDDYYEQYF.

The chain is built from TRBV9 and TRBJ2-7, with D unclear. This CDR3 is built from 12 residues. Trimming took off 4 bases at V and 5 bases at J, with 10 bases between the two ends. Germline V lookup: CDR1 SGDLS, CDR2 YYNGEE. The CDR3 DNA reads as TGTGCCAGCAGCTCCGACAAAAACGAGCAGTACTTC. It is translated as CASSSDKNEQYF.

This clone was observed a single time. The CDR3 protein is CASSQDTGFITGANVLTF. CDR3 nucleotide sequence: TGTGCCAGCAGCCAAGATACAGGCTTCATTACTGGGGCCAACGTCCTGACTTTC. The chain joins TRBV14 to TRBJ2-6, with a possible D match to TRBD1 (5 bases). The CDR3 extends over 18 amino acids. V was cut by 0 bases and J by 2 bases, with 14 bases left in between. The germline V gene has CDR1 SGHDN and CDR2 FVKESK. The full variable domain, rest sourced from reference TRBV14 and TRBJ2-6, is EAGVTQFPSHSVIEKGQTVTLRCDPISGHDNLYWYRRVMGKEIKFLLHFVKESKQDESGMPNNRFLAERTGGTYSTLKVQPAELEDSGVYFCASSQDTGFITGANVLTFGAGSRLTVL.

The V gene is TRBV11-3, the J gene TRBJ2-7; 10 bases match TRBD2. J lost 2 bases, V lost 0 bases, and 7 bases had no gene match. The CDR3 runs 17 residues. Germline CDR1 SGHNT, CDR2 YENEEA. The CDR3 region has the DNA TGTGCCAGCAGCTTAGATGCTAGCGGGGGATCGACCTACGAGCAGTACTTC. It translates to CASSLDASGGSTYEQYF.

The V call is TRBV2, the J call TRBJ2-1, with D perhaps matching TRBD2 (5 bases). V was trimmed by 6 bases and J by 0 bases, leaving 12 bases between them. CDR3 length: 15 residues. Germline CDR1 SNHLY, CDR2 FYNNEI. The CDR3: CASSASSSSYNEQFF. In DNA, the CDR3 is TGTGCCAGCAGCGCTAGCTCGAGCTCCTACAATGAGCAGTTCTTC.

V usage is TRBV5-5 and J usage is TRBJ2-2; a possible D gene is TRBD2 (6 bases). The V end lost 2 bases, the J end lost 4 bases, and 12 bases lay between the germline ends. The CDR3 is 15 amino acids. The V gene's germline CDR1 is SGHKS and CDR2 YYEKEE (reference sequence). CDR3 sequence reads: CASSLGRDSTGELFF. CDR3 nucleotide sequence: TGTGCCAGCAGCTTAGGCAGGGACTCCACCGGGGAGCTGTTTTTT.

The chain recombines TRBV4-3 with TRBJ2-1; 12 bases agree with TRBD2. Germline values: CDR1 LGHNA, CDR2 YSLEER. V shed 2 bases and J 7 bases; nucleotides not matched to a gene: 12. CDR3 length: 18 amino acids. The CDR3 here is CASSQWRGLTSGGNEQFF. The CDR3 DNA is TGCGCCAGCAGCCAATGGAGGGGTTTGACTAGCGGGGGTAATGAGCAGTTCTTC.

This clone was counted once. This sample also contains other DNA sequences that code for the same CDR3. The chain employs TRBV27 and TRBJ2-7; D is tentatively TRBD1 or TRBD2 (5 bases each). Between the trimmed V and J ends, which lost 4 bases and 4 bases, there was a span of 8 bases. Germline V gene lookup returns CDR1 MNHEY and CDR2 SMNVEV (reference sequence). The CDR3 has 12 amino acids. CDR3 nucleotide sequence: TGTGCCAGCAGTTCCGAGGGGTACGAGCAGTACTTC. Protein product: CASSSEGYEQYF.